This TCR beta chain stems from a study of T cell changes during pregnancy in multiple sclerosis. This clone was recorded once. Germline V gene lookup returns CDR1 MGHRA and CDR2 YSYEKL. The CDR3 contains 16 residues. V was shortened by 1 base and J by 7 bases, with 17 bases between the two germline ends. TCRdb's copy holds only in-frame clones and misses some; the assay was immunoSEQ multiplex PCR. The data hold tens of thousands of clones, with 89% observed a single time. The source material was peripheral blood, sampled in the first trimester of pregnancy. The chain recombines TRBV4-1 with TRBJ2-1, with D possibly matching TRBD1 (6 bases). The TCR comes from a female donor in good health, enrolled as a control in a pregnancy study. CDR3 DNA sequence: TGCGCCAGCAGCCAAGCAGCAACAGGGTCGGGGAATGAGCAGTTCTTC. Its translation: CASSQAATGSGNEQFF.